Presented here are 23 T cell receptor beta chains from one specimen sequenced in a study of cytotoxic CD8 clonotypes in ibrutinib-treated CLL. Generated by immunoSEQ multiplex PCR, the TCRdb table keeps only in-frame clones and is missing some. The repertoire includes fewer than 400,000 clones, roughly two thirds of them detected once, and 6.3% sits in the top ten. This specimen was PBMCs, taken after 36 months of ibrutinib treatment. The receptors were gathered from a human donor with chronic lymphocytic leukemia.

This clone has just one count. In nucleotides, the CDR3 is TGTGCCAGTAGTATAATAGAAGGGAACGAGCAGTACTTC. Its translation: CASSIIEGNEQYF. The rearrangement joins TRBV19 to TRBJ2-7; no firm D call. Germline V lookup: CDR1 LNHDA, CDR2 SQIVND (reference sequence). Trimming pared 2 bases from V and 5 bases from J, leaving 10 bases between. The CDR3 consists of 13 residues.

This clone was observed a few times. V is TRBV5-4 and J is TRBJ1-2; D perhaps matches TRBD1 (6 bases). Looked up from germline, CDR1 is SGHNT and CDR2 is YYREEE (reference sequence). The CDR3 totals 15 residues. V lost 4 bases, J lost 1 base, and 14 bases lay in between. CDR3 sequence (DNA): TGTGCCAGCAGCCCCCAACAGGGCAATAACTATGGCTACACCTTC. Amino acids: CASSPQQGNNYGYTF.

V is TRBV5-1 and J is TRBJ1-1, with D uncertain. The CDR3 is made up of 15 amino acids. Germline V gives CDR1 SGHRS, CDR2 YFSETQ. V was shortened by 0 bases and J by 0 bases, with 9 bases between the two germline ends. The CDR3 protein is CASSLAQFMNTEAFF. CDR3 nucleotide sequence: TGCGCCAGCAGCTTGGCTCAGTTCATGAACACTGAAGCTTTCTTT.

This chain joins TRBV29-1 and TRBJ1-2; 7 positions agree with TRBD1. CDR3 length: 14 amino acids. In germline, CDR1 is SQVTM, CDR2 ANQGSEA. The junction had 15 bases not matched to a gene; V was cut back by 8 bases and J by 6 bases. The DNA for the CDR3 is TGCAGCATACGTACGACAGGGATGAAGGATGGCTACACCTTC. This gives the protein CSIRTTGMKDGYTF.

This clone appeared a single time. Other DNA sequences within the sample encode an identical CDR3. This sequence joins TRBV29-1 and TRBJ2-7, with a tentative D call TRBD1 (6 bases). V lost 3 bases, J lost 4 bases, and 7 bases lay in between. The CDR3 is 11 residues long. Germline V lookup: CDR1 SQVTM, CDR2 ANQGSEA. Here the CDR3 reads CSVERGYEQYF. The CDR3 DNA is TGCAGCGTTGAGAGGGGGTACGAGCAGTACTTC.

This clone showed up just a few times. DNA of the CDR3: TGTGCTAGTCAGTTTAGCTTAAGCACAGATACGCAGTATTTT. The encoded protein is CASQFSLSTDTQYF. This sequence joins TRBV12-5 and TRBJ2-3, with D uncertain. Trimming took 8 bases from V and 0 from J, leaving 12 bases between them. Germline V lookup: CDR1 LGHNT, CDR2 FRNRAP. The CDR3 spans 14 residues.

This sequence joins TRBV5-4 and TRBJ2-3; tentatively, D is TRBD2 (6 bases). Germline values: CDR1 SGHNT, CDR2 YYREEE (reference sequence). This CDR3 comprises 16 residues. The V gene lost 2 bases and the J gene lost 2 bases, with 15 bases spanning the gap. The DNA for the CDR3 is TGTGCCAGCAGCTTCCGTTCGGCGGGGAACACAGATACGCAGTATTTT. This codes for CASSFRSAGNTDTQYF.

This clone has just a few counts. The chain employs TRBV10-3 and TRBJ2-7; perhaps D is TRBD1 or TRBD2 (5 bases each). The germline V gene has CDR1 ENHRY and CDR2 SYGVKD. Trimming shortened V by 8 bases and J by 3 bases, and 17 bases separated the two germline ends. The CDR3 spans 14 residues. In DNA form, the CDR3 reads TGTGCCATCGGGCCATGGGGGAGTGACTACGAGCAGTACTTC. Protein product: CAIGPWGSDYEQYF.

The CDR3 sequence: CASSDHPSWLTGELFF. CDR3 nucleotides: TGTGCCAGCAGCGACCACCCTAGCTGGTTGACCGGGGAGCTGTTTTTT. V and J are TRBV9 and TRBJ2-2; tentatively, D is TRBD2 (5 bases). This CDR3 has 16 residues. The V gene's germline CDR1 is SGDLS and CDR2 YYNGEE. The V end lost 3 bases, the J end lost 5 bases, and 17 bases lay between the germline ends.

A single count supports this clone. This chain's CDR3 is CASSQGGAGGATDTQYF. CDR3 coding DNA: TGCGCCAGCAGCCAAGGGGGAGCGGGAGGGGCCACAGATACGCAGTATTTT. The gene calls are TRBV4-1 and TRBJ2-3; 10 nucleotides match TRBD2. The CDR3 extends over 17 amino acids. Unmatched junction bases numbered 6, after V lost 1 base and J lost 2 bases. CDR1 MGHRA and CDR2 YSYEKL come from the germline V gene.

This clone turned up a few times. This sequence joins TRBV7-3 and TRBJ2-1, with D perhaps given as TRBD1 or TRBD2 (5 bases each). V lost 8 bases, J lost 5 bases, and 13 bases lay in between. The CDR3 is made up of 13 amino acids. Germline values: CDR1 SGHTA, CDR2 FQGTGA. The CDR3 protein is CASSEGLNNEQFF. The CDR3 region has the DNA TGTGCCAGCTCTGAGGGGCTAAACAATGAGCAGTTCTTC.

The rearrangement joins TRBV10-1 to TRBJ2-2; D is ambiguous. V gave up 1 base and J gave up 4 bases, with 4 bases separating them. Germline V gene lookup returns CDR1 WNHNN and CDR2 SYGVQD (reference sequence). The CDR3 runs to 13 residues. The CDR3 is CASSEWGTGELFF. CDR3 nucleotides: TGCGCCAGCAGTGAGTGGGGCACCGGGGAGCTGTTTTTT.

The V and J genes are TRBV10-3 and TRBJ2-3, with 8 bases aligning to TRBD2. Germline V lookup: CDR1 ENHRY, CDR2 SYGVKD. J was trimmed by 5 bases and V by 4 bases; bases with no gene match: 14. The CDR3 totals 17 residues. CDR3 loop: CAISGFDSAGVGDTQYF. The CDR3 DNA follows: TGTGCCATCAGTGGGTTCGACTCAGCGGGAGTTGGAGATACGCAGTATTTT.

The DNA of the CDR3 is TGTGCCAGCAGTTTAATGAGTAGCGGGAGATTAAACATTCAGTACTTC. Its protein product is CASSLMSSGRLNIQYF. The chain recombines TRBV27 with TRBJ2-4; 9 bases are a match to TRBD2. With V trimmed by 2 bases and J by 6 bases, 8 bases remained unmatched. The CDR3 sequence is 16 residues long. CDR1 is MNHEY, CDR2 SMNVEV, per germline (reference sequence).

The CDR3 region has the DNA TGCGCCAGCAGCTCTTTACAGGGAAGTTTTAGGAATGAGCAGTTCTTC. Translating it yields CASSSLQGSFRNEQFF. The rearrangement uses TRBV5-1 and TRBJ2-1; possible D gene TRBD1, 6 bases. Trimming cost V 3 bases and J 7 bases, with 20 bases left between them. Germline V gene data show CDR1 as SGHRS and CDR2 as YFSETQ. This CDR3 is built from 16 residues.

J is TRBJ2-1 and V is TRBV18; D possibly matches TRBD1 or TRBD2 (5 bases each). Germline CDR1 is KGHSH and CDR2 is LQKENI. Trimming pared 6 bases from V and 7 bases from J, leaving 7 bases between. This CDR3 has 11 amino acids. The CDR3 region has the DNA TGTGCCAGCTCGAGGGGTAATGAGCAGTTCTTC. It is translated as CASSRGNEQFF. The complete variable domain, with remaining parts taken from reference TRBV18 and TRBJ2-1, reads NAGVMQNPRHLVRRRGQEARLRCSPMKGHSHVYWYRQLPEEGLKFMVYLQKENIIDESGMPKERFSAEFPKEGPSILRIQQVVRGDSAAYFCASSRGNEQFFGPGTRLTVL.

The CDR3: CASANRGGKFF. The CDR3 region has the DNA TGTGCTAGTGCCAACAGGGGGGGGAAGTTCTTC. V is TRBV12-5 and J is TRBJ2-1, with D possibly matching TRBD1 (8 bases). The CDR3 has 11 residues. CDR1 is LGHNT, CDR2 FRNRAP, per germline. With 7 bases removed from V and 14 bases from J, the gap between germline ends came to 15 bases.

The V call is TRBV2, the J call TRBJ2-5; no clear D. Germline V gene sequence: CDR1 SNHLY, CDR2 FYNNEI. Trimming removed 7 bases at V and 6 bases at J, with 15 bases between. The CDR3 contains 13 residues. Written as DNA, the CDR3 is TGTGCCAGCATGGGCAGTCAAGGAAAGACCCAGTACTTC. Protein sequence: CASMGSQGKTQYF.

The chain combines TRBV5-6 with TRBJ2-3; D is ambiguous. The V gene's germline CDR1 is SGHDT and CDR2 YYEEEE. Between the trimmed V and J ends, which lost 0 bases and 3 bases, there was a span of 2 bases. The CDR3 sequence is 12 residues long. Written as DNA, the CDR3 is TGTGCCAGCAGCTTGGTAACAGATACGCAGTATTTT. Residues: CASSLVTDTQYF.

This chain uses TRBV19 with TRBJ2-5; the match to TRBD2 covers 11 bases. After removal of 5 bases from V and 4 bases from J, the junction contained 6 bases not matched to a gene. Germline V gene data show CDR1 as LNHDA and CDR2 as SQIVND (reference sequence). CDR3 length equals 15 residues. The DNA of the CDR3 is TGTGCCAGTAGTTTTAGCGGGGGGGCCGCAGAGACCCAGTACTTC. Amino acid sequence: CASSFSGGAAETQYF.

V and J are TRBV10-2 and TRBJ2-7, with TRBD2 as a possible D gene (6 bases). Trimming cost V 2 bases and J 4 bases, with 18 bases left between them. This CDR3 spans 16 amino acids. Germline V gene lookup returns CDR1 WSHSY and CDR2 SAAADI. The CDR3 DNA is TGCGCCAGCAGTGAGCCTGCACGCACCCGGGGGTACGAGCAGTACTTC. Translating it yields CASSEPARTRGYEQYF.

There are a few counts of this clone. The chain links TRBV6-6 to TRBJ1-5, with a tentative D call TRBD1 (5 bases). Germline V gene sequence: CDR1 MNHNY, CDR2 SVGAGI (reference sequence). This CDR3 comprises 14 residues. V lost 7 bases to trimming and J lost 0 bases, with 10 bases between them. CDR3 sequence reads: CASNGGYSNQPQHF. The CDR3 DNA sequence: TGTGCCAGCAACGGGGGTTATAGCAATCAGCCCCAGCATTTT.

This sequence joins TRBV18 and TRBJ2-5; the D gene is possibly TRBD1 (5 bases). The length of the CDR3 is 17 residues. Between the trimmed V and J ends, which lost 3 bases and 5 bases, there was a span of 22 bases. Per the germline V gene, CDR1 is KGHSH and CDR2 is LQKENI. The CDR3 DNA follows: TGTGCCAGCTCACCCAAGACTCGGAAAGGGGCGGATGAGACCCAGTACTTC. Protein: CASSPKTRKGADETQYF.